A single sample gave rise to the 8 T cell receptor beta chains below, sequenced in a study of CD4 T cells in relation to SARS-CoV-2 and coronaviruses. Generated by immunoSEQ multiplex PCR, the TCRdb table keeps only in-frame clones and is missing some. The sample records about 37,000 clones, over 75% being singletons. The sample comprised memory CD4+ T cells from PBMCs. All receptors come from an adult with COVID-19.

The chain is built from TRBV19 and TRBJ2-4; D not resolved. Germline values: CDR1 LNHDA, CDR2 SQIVND (reference sequence). V dropped 7 bases and J dropped 5 bases, with 12 bases sitting between them. There are 13 residues in the CDR3. The CDR3 loop is CASTSRAENIQYF. Written as DNA, the CDR3 is TGTGCCAGTACCAGCCGGGCAGAAAACATTCAGTACTTC.

The V gene is TRBV2, the J gene TRBJ1-1; D gene unclear. From germline, CDR1 is SNHLY and CDR2 FYNNEI. The CDR3 has 14 amino acids. V was trimmed by 6 bases and J by 0 bases, leaving 11 bases between them. CDR3 loop: CASRIQLMNTEAFF. The CDR3 DNA sequence: TGTGCCAGCAGGATTCAATTAATGAACACTGAAGCTTTCTTT.

The table lists this clone with a few counts. The rearrangement joins TRBV19 to TRBJ1-1; TRBD1 matches 8 bases. The germline V gene encodes CDR1 LNHDA and CDR2 SQIVND (reference sequence). The CDR3 is 14 residues long. Trimming took 3 bases from V and 0 from J; bases not matched to a gene: 0. The CDR3 nucleotides are TGTGCCAGTAGTATGACAGGGGTGAACACTGAAGCTTTCTTT. Translated, it gives CASSMTGVNTEAFF.

The chain combines TRBV9 with TRBJ1-1, with 7 bases matching TRBD1. CDR3 size: 14 residues. With V trimmed by 4 bases and J by 1 base, 4 bases remained unmatched. The germline V gene has CDR1 SGDLS and CDR2 YYNGEE. The CDR3 DNA reads as TGTGCCAGCAGCACCCGGACAGGGAACACTGAAGCTTTCTTT. Its protein is CASSTRTGNTEAFF. Complete variable domain (other parts from reference TRBV9 and TRBJ1-1): DSGVTQTPKHLITATGQRVTLRCSPRSGDLSVYWYQQSLDQGLQFLIQYYNGEERAKGNILERFSAQQFPDLHSELNLSSLELGDSALYFCASSTRTGNTEAFFGQGTRLTVV.

The chain uses TRBV5-1 and TRBJ2-3; D unclear. CDR1 is SGHRS, CDR2 YFSETQ, per germline. The CDR3 sequence is 16 residues long. The germline V and J ends were trimmed by 4 bases and 0 bases, with 15 bases remaining between them. CDR3 protein: CASSVAGVSSTDTQYF. The CDR3 DNA is TGCGCCAGCAGCGTAGCTGGTGTAAGTAGCACAGATACGCAGTATTTT. Supplemented by reference TRBV5-1 and TRBJ2-3, the full variable domain reads KAGVTQTPRYLIKTRGQQVTLSCSPISGHRSVSWYQQTPGQGLQFLFEYFSETQRNKGNFPGRFSGRQFSNSRSEMNVSTLELGDSALYLCASSVAGVSSTDTQYFGPGTRLTVL.

V gene TRBV10-1 combines with J gene TRBJ1-1; no definite D call. Trimming took off 3 bases at V and 2 bases at J, with 16 bases between the two ends. CDR3 length equals 16 residues. Germline assignment: CDR1 WNHNN and CDR2 SYGVQD (reference sequence). Here the CDR3 reads CASSDLRDPLNTEAFF. The CDR3 coding sequence is TGCGCCAGCAGTGACCTCCGGGATCCTTTAAACACTGAAGCTTTCTTT.

The table lists this clone with a count of one. V usage is TRBV6-5 and J usage is TRBJ2-2; D is unresolved. The CDR3 covers 11 residues. The V end lost 7 bases, the J end lost 8 bases, and 8 bases lay between the germline ends. CDR1 is MNHEY and CDR2 is SVGAGI in the germline V gene. DNA for the CDR3: TGTGCCAGCACCTTAATAGGGGAGCTGTTTTTT. This sequence encodes CASTLIGELFF.

The rearrangement links TRBV9 to TRBJ2-1, with D unresolved. Germline V gene lookup returns CDR1 SGDLS and CDR2 YYNGEE. CDR3 length: 15 amino acids. The germline V and J ends were trimmed by 1 base and 4 bases, with 12 bases remaining between them. CDR3 coding DNA: TGTGCCAGCAGCGTAAGGTCAGCTCTGTACAATGAGCAGTTCTTC. Translating it yields CASSVRSALYNEQFF.